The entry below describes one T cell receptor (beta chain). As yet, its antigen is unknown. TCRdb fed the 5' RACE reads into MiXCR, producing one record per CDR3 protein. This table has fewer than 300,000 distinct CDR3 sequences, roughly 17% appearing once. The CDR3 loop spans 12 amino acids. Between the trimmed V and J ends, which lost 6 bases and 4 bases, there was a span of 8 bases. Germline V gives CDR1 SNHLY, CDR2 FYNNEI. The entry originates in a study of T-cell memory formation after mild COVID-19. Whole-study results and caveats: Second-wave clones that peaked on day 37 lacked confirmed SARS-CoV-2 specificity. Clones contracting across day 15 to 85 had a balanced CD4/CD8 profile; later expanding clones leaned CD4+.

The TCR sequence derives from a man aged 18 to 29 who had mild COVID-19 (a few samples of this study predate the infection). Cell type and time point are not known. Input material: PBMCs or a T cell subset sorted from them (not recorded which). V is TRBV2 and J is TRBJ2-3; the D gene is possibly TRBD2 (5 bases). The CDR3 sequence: CASRERADTQYF. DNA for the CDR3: TGTGCCAGCAGAGAGAGGGCAGATACGCAGTATTTT.